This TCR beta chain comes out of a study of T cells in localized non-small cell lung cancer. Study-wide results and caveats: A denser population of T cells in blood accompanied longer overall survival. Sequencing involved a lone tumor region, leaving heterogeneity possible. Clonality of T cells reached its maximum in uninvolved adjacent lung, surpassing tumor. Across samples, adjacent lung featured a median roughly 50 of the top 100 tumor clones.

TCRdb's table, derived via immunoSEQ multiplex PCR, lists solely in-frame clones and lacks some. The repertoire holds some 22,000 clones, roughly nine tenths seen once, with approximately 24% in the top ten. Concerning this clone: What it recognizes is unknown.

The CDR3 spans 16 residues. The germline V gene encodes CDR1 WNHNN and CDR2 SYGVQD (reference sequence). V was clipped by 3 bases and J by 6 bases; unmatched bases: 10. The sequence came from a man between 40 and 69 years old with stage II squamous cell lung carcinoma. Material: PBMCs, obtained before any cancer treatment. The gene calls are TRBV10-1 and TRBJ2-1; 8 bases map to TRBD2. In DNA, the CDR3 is TGCGCCAGCAGTGACCTGGGAAGCGGGAGTTTCAATGAGCAGTTCTTC. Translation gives CASSDLGSGSFNEQFF.